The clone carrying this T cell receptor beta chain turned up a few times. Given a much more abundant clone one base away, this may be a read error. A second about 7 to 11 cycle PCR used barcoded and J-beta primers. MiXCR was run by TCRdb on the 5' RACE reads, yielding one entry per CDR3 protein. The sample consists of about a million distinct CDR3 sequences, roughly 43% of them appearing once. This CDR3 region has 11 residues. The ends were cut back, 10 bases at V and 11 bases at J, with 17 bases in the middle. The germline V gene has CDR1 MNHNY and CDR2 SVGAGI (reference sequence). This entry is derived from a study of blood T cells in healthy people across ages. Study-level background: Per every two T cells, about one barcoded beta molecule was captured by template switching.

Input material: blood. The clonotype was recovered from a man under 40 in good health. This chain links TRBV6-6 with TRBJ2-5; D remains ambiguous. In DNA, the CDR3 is TGTGCCACCACAGCGTACAATGAGCAGTACTTC. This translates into CATTAYNEQYF.